This T cell receptor (beta chain) is drawn from a study of cytomegalovirus exposure and HLA in healthy donors. Donors showed nominal health when sampled, although they likely had unrecorded immune exposures. Primers included in the PCR were 60 Vbeta and 13 Jbeta primers. Original processing notes: The authors later counted 65 million to 90 million unique TCR beta chains, roughly 10 million of them shared. Repertoires were generated with immunoSEQ multiplex PCR, while TCRdb's copy carries only in-frame clones and drops some. V and J calls and clone size are those listed in that table; D and trimming were worked out from the DNA. In total, the table holds 55,000 to 75,000 clones. This CDR3 has 14 amino acids. With 5 bases clipped from V and 7 bases from J, the junction kept 10 bases outside the gene matches. Germline loops: CDR1 SGHTA, CDR2 FQGTGA.

This TCR derives from a woman aged 25 to 39 in good health and CMV-seronegative. Sample: PBMCs. This chain connects TRBV7-3 to TRBJ1-2; 7 bases are shared with TRBD1. CDR3 amino acids: CASSPGGDSGGYTF. CDR3 DNA sequence: TGTGCCAGCAGCCCCGGGGGGGACAGTGGTGGCTACACCTTC. The variable domain in full, with the rest retrieved from reference TRBV7-3 and TRBJ1-2, is GAGVSQTPSNKVTEKGKYVELRCDPISGHTALYWYRQSLGQGPEFLIYFQGTGAADDSGLPNDRFFAVRPEGSVSTLKIQRTERGDSAVYLCASSPGGDSGGYTFGSGTRLTVV.